The 27 T cell receptor beta chains reported below all come from one sample, sequenced in a study of molecular identifiers for immune sequencing clone quantification. TCRdb re-analysed the PCR reads in MiXCR, keeping a single row per CDR3 protein. The sample lists under 600,000 distinct CDR3 sequences, less than 30% occurring once. Material for sequencing was naive CD8+ T cells from blood, with Jurkat cell RNA spiked in. As to subset: FACS-sorted CD8+CD4-CCR7+CD45RA+ naive T cells. These receptors were obtained from a human donor in good health. Some libraries in this study had Jurkat cell RNA spiked in.

The genes are TRBV6-6 and TRBJ1-1; TRBD1 might be the D (6 bases). This CDR3 contains 15 residues. With 5 bases removed from V and 5 bases from J, the gap between germline ends came to 18 bases. Germline V CDR1 and CDR2: MNHNY, SVGAGI (reference sequence). The CDR3 reads CASSPRGGARTEAFF. In DNA form, the CDR3 reads TGTGCCAGCAGTCCCCGGGGGGGGGCGAGGACTGAAGCTTTCTTT.

This rearrangement joins TRBV7-9 to TRBJ1-1; no clear D gene. V lost 11 bases to trimming and J lost 6 bases, with 13 bases between them. In germline, CDR1 is SEHNR, CDR2 FQNEAQ (reference sequence). CDR3 length: 11 amino acids. CDR3 amino acids: CASKWVPEAFF. The DNA for the CDR3 is TGTGCCTCCAAGTGGGTACCTGAAGCTTTCTTT.

This clonotype appeared a few times. The chain carries TRBV20-1 and TRBJ1-2; 7 bases align to TRBD1. Germline lookup yields CDR1 DFQATT and CDR2 SNEGSKA (reference sequence). This CDR3 is built from 16 residues. J was trimmed by 3 bases and V by 1 base; bases with no gene match: 11. The chain's CDR3 is CSARGRGRGLDYGYTF. In DNA form, the CDR3 reads TGCAGTGCTAGAGGCAGGGGGAGAGGGTTGGACTATGGCTACACCTTC.

Notes on this clonotype: At one boundary the junction diverges from the germline segment, which might be a read error. The chain combines TRBV27 with TRBJ1-4, with D perhaps TRBD1 (5 bases). The CDR3 sequence is 14 residues long. CDR1 MNHEY and CDR2 SMNVEV come from the germline V gene (reference sequence). The CDR3 loop reads CASREGSWNEKLLF. CDR3 nucleotides: TGTGCCAGCAGGGAGGGGTCCTGGAATGAAAAACTGTTATTT.

In its sample, this clonotype was seen once. This sequence may be a read error, since a much larger clone differs from it by one base. The chain uses TRBV6-5 and TRBJ2-5, with 10 positions matching TRBD2. Germline loops: CDR1 MNHEY, CDR2 SVGAGI. There are 14 residues in the CDR3. The trim removed 5 bases at V and 4 bases at J, leaving 4 bases unmatched. The CDR3 loop reads CASSPLAGPETQYF. CDR3 coding DNA: TGTGCCAGCAGTCCACTAGCGGGGCCAGAGACCCAGTACTTC.

This clonotype was seen only a few times. The chain recombines TRBV19 with TRBJ1-1; TRBD1 is a possible D gene (6 bases). CDR1 and CDR2 (germline): LNHDA, SQIVND (reference sequence). The V end was cut by 5 bases, the J end by 0 bases, with 16 bases between. This CDR3 is built from 16 residues. In DNA form, the CDR3 reads TGTGCCAGTAGTCCCTCCCCCGCAGGGGTGAACACTGAAGCTTTCTTT. This translates into CASSPSPAGVNTEAFF.

This clonotype has a count of ten or more. In nucleotides, the CDR3 is TGTGCCAGCAGTTACGGGACAGTCGACTCCTACGAGCAGTACTTC. This encodes CASSYGTVDSYEQYF. The rearrangement uses TRBV28 and TRBJ2-7; TRBD1 matches at 7 bases. The CDR3 contains 15 residues. Germline CDR1 MDHEN, CDR2 SYDVKM. V was clipped by 4 bases and J by 0 bases; unmatched bases: 6.

This clonotype was seen repeatedly, ten times or more. The V and J genes are TRBV7-6 and TRBJ2-3; 7 bases line up with TRBD1. V was clipped by 5 bases and J by 0 bases; unmatched bases: 14. The CDR3 sequence is 18 residues long. Germline assignment: CDR1 SGHVS and CDR2 FNYEAQ. The CDR3 DNA reads as TGTGCCAGCAGCCTGACCGGCCTGACAGGGCTTAGCACAGATACGCAGTATTTT. Its protein product is CASSLTGLTGLSTDTQYF.

The sample holds a few counts of this clonotype. This chain joins TRBV7-8 and TRBJ2-3; TRBD1 or TRBD2 may be the D gene (5 bases each). The germline V gene has CDR1 SGHVS and CDR2 FQNEAQ. Trimming took off 1 base at V and 4 bases at J, with 15 bases between the two ends. This CDR3 has 16 amino acids. CDR3 in amino acids: CASSLVEGSRADTQYF. The CDR3 DNA is TGTGCCAGCAGCTTAGTTGAGGGGAGCAGGGCAGATACGCAGTATTTT.

The rearrangement joins TRBV7-9 to TRBJ2-5; no reliable D call. CDR3 size: 14 residues. Germline CDR1 reads SEHNR; CDR2 reads FQNEAQ (reference sequence). The V end was cut by 1 base, the J end by 2 bases, with 8 bases between. The CDR3 region is CASSLDVSQETQYF. In nucleotides, the CDR3 is TGTGCCAGCAGCTTAGACGTCAGTCAAGAGACCCAGTACTTC.

A few counts support this clonotype. The chain recombines TRBV7-9 with TRBJ2-3; TRBD1 is a possible D gene (5 bases). V was pared by 1 base and J by 6 bases, with 14 bases between. The CDR3 sequence is 15 residues long. Germline assignment: CDR1 SEHNR and CDR2 FQNEAQ (reference sequence). CDR3: CASSLGTSAWDTQYF. The CDR3 DNA is TGTGCCAGCAGCTTAGGGACAAGCGCCTGGGATACGCAGTATTTT.

This clonotype was picked up many times. The J gene is TRBJ2-5, the V gene TRBV4-3; 9 positions match TRBD2. There are 16 residues in the CDR3. The germline gives CDR1 LGHNA, CDR2 YSLEER. The trim removed 0 bases at V and 2 bases at J, leaving 4 bases unmatched. Here the CDR3 reads CASSQDLAGVQETQYF. The DNA for the CDR3 is TGCGCCAGCAGCCAAGATTTAGCGGGGGTTCAAGAGACCCAGTACTTC.

J is TRBJ2-2 and V is TRBV27, with D possibly TRBD1 on 6 matching bases. V shed 5 bases and J shed 1 base, with 14 bases lying between them. CDR3 size: 16 residues. Germline CDR1 MNHEY, CDR2 SMNVEV (reference sequence). CDR3 residues: CASSLYRVRNTGELFF. Here the CDR3 DNA reads TGTGCCAGCAGTCTATACAGGGTTCGGAACACCGGGGAGCTGTTTTTT.

The chain has TRBV7-3 and TRBJ2-1; TRBD2 matches at 13 bases. The V gene end was trimmed by 5 bases and the J gene end by 10 bases; junction bases not matched to a gene: 8. In germline, CDR1 is SGHTA, CDR2 FQGTGA. There are 15 residues in the CDR3. The CDR3 loop is CASSPLAGGPGEQFF. As DNA, the CDR3 is TGTGCCAGCAGCCCACTAGCGGGAGGGCCAGGAGAGCAGTTCTTC.

This clonotype was found many times. The chain recombines TRBV12-3 or TRBV12-4 with TRBJ1-5; D unresolved. V was cut by 6 bases and J by 0 bases, with 9 bases left in between. The CDR3 is 14 residues long. The CDR3 protein is CASRPVGSNQPQHF. The CDR3 nucleotides read TGTGCCAGCAGGCCTGTAGGTAGCAATCAGCCCCAGCATTTT.

This chain links TRBV19 with TRBJ1-5; D is unclear. This CDR3 has 15 residues. Trimming removed 6 bases at V and 0 bases at J, with 12 bases between. CDR1 is LNHDA and CDR2 is SQIVND in the germline V gene (reference sequence). Written as DNA, the CDR3 is TGTGCCAGTAGCGCCTTTGGGAATAGCAATCAGCCCCAGCATTTT. Translated, it gives CASSAFGNSNQPQHF. Complete variable domain (other parts from reference TRBV19 and TRBJ1-5): DGGITQSPKYLFRKEGQNVTLSCEQNLNHDAMYWYRQDPGQGLRLIYYSQIVNDFQKGDIAEGYSVSREKKESFPLTVTSAQKNPTAFYLCASSAFGNSNQPQHFGDGTRLSIL.

The chain employs TRBV7-9 and TRBJ2-5; the D gene could be TRBD1 or TRBD2 (5 bases each). Germline V gene lookup returns CDR1 SEHNR and CDR2 FQNEAQ (reference sequence). The ends were cut back, 5 bases at V and 3 bases at J, with 13 bases in the middle. The CDR3 sequence is 14 residues long. CDR3 residues: CASSPGRGEETQYF. The CDR3 DNA is TGTGCCAGCAGCCCCGGGCGAGGGGAAGAGACCCAGTACTTC.

This clonotype came up many times. V and J are TRBV7-9 and TRBJ2-7; no reliable D call. Germline V lookup: CDR1 SEHNR, CDR2 FQNEAQ (reference sequence). The CDR3 covers 12 residues. With 2 bases removed from V and 1 base from J, the gap between germline ends came to 3 bases. The CDR3 nucleotides read TGTGCCAGCAGCTTAACTTCCTACGAGCAGTACTTC. This encodes CASSLTSYEQYF.

This clonotype has more than one count but fewer than ten. The genes are TRBV9 and TRBJ2-5; 9 bases are shared with TRBD1. The CDR3 runs 14 residues. The ends lost 3 bases at V and 6 bases at J; junction bases unmatched: 6. Germline V CDR1 and CDR2: SGDLS, YYNGEE. The CDR3 loop is CASSAGQGRQTQYF. CDR3 nucleotides: TGTGCCAGCAGCGCCGGACAGGGGCGGCAGACCCAGTACTTC.

A few counts support this clonotype. The V call is TRBV19, the J call TRBJ2-4; 8 nucleotides match TRBD2. The CDR3 extends over 16 amino acids. The junction had 11 bases not matched to a gene; V was cut back by 3 bases and J by 7 bases. From germline, CDR1 is LNHDA and CDR2 SQIVND (reference sequence). As DNA, the CDR3 is TGTGCCAGTAGTATCTGGACAGCGGGAGCGGGGAACATTCAGTACTTC. It codes for CASSIWTAGAGNIQYF.

Worth noting for this clonotype: With a much larger clone just one base away, this may be a read error. This rearrangement joins TRBV29-1 to TRBJ2-7; TRBD2 matches at 10 bases. This CDR3 contains 15 residues. Germline-derived CDR1 and CDR2 are SQVTM and ANQGSEA. The CDR3 loop reads CSVGLAGVRGYAQYF. The CDR3 DNA reads TGCAGCGTTGGCCTAGCGGGAGTAAGGGGCTACGCGCAGTACTTC.

Points on this clonotype: The germline gene is not matched at one end of the junction; a read error may be the cause. The chain couples TRBV2 to TRBJ1-4; 9 nucleotides agree with TRBD1. There are 15 residues in the CDR3. The germline gives CDR1 SNHLY, CDR2 FYNNEI. CDR3 nucleotides: TGTGCCAGCAGCGATTGGGGACAGGGTGGAGAAAAACTGATTTTT. Protein product: CASSDWGQGGEKLIF.

This clonotype was seen only a few times. This chain uses TRBV2 with TRBJ2-1; D may be TRBD1 or TRBD2 (5 bases each). V was trimmed by 3 bases and J by 6 bases, leaving 12 bases between them. Germline V lookup: CDR1 SNHLY, CDR2 FYNNEI. The CDR3 consists of 14 residues. CDR3 sequence (DNA): TGTGCCAGCAGTGACGGACTTAGGGGCAATGAGCAGTTCTTC. Translating it yields CASSDGLRGNEQFF.

CDR3 DNA: TGTGCCAGCAGTTTATCCAGGGGGCTCTACGAGCAGTACTTC. This gives the protein CASSLSRGLYEQYF. J is TRBJ2-7 and V is TRBV27; 8 bases align to TRBD1. CDR1 and CDR2 from the germline V gene are MNHEY and SMNVEV (reference sequence). V shed 0 bases and J 3 bases; nucleotides not matched to a gene: 1. CDR3 size: 14 residues.

The chain couples TRBV20-1 to TRBJ2-3, with 11 bases aligning to TRBD2. V shed 4 bases, J shed 3 bases, and the junction held 6 bases outside the gene matches. CDR1 and CDR2 (germline): DFQATT, SNEGSKA (reference sequence). The CDR3 spans 15 residues. The CDR3, as DNA: TGCAGTGCTAAGAGGGCTAGCGGGAGGACAGATACGCAGTATTTT. It encodes CSAKRASGRTDTQYF.

There are a few counts of this clonotype. V gene TRBV4-3 combines with J gene TRBJ2-6, with 10 bases that match TRBD1. CDR1 is LGHNA, CDR2 YSLEER, per germline. V trimming: 3 bases; J trimming: 0 bases; junction bases outside the gene matches: 11. The CDR3 sequence is 20 residues long. CDR3: CASSQGATGTGVSGANVLTF. CDR3 DNA: TGCGCCAGCAGCCAGGGGGCTACCGGGACAGGGGTCTCTGGGGCCAACGTCCTGACTTTC.

This clonotype was seen a few times. The genes are TRBV28 and TRBJ1-1, with TRBD1 identical over 7 bases. There are 14 residues in the CDR3. Germline loops: CDR1 MDHEN, CDR2 SYDVKM. Trimming cost V 3 bases and J 3 bases; bases outside gene matches: 4. As DNA, the CDR3 is TGTGCCAGCAGTTTTAGGGGGCTGGACACTGAAGCTTTCTTT. Its translation: CASSFRGLDTEAFF.